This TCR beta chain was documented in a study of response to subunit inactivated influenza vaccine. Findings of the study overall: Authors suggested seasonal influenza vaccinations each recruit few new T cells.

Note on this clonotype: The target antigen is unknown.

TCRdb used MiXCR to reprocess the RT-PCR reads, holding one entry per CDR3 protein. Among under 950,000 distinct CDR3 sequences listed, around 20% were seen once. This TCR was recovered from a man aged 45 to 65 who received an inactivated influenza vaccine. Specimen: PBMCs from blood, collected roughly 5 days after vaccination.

CDR3 sequence: CSASPGQGNRNEQYF. CDR3 nucleotide sequence: TGCAGTGCATCACCGGGACAGGGTAACCGCAACGAGCAGTACTTC. The rearrangement uses TRBV20-1 and TRBJ2-7, with TRBD1 matching over 9 bases. V trimming: 6 bases; J trimming: 5 bases; junction bases outside the gene matches: 14. The CDR3 runs 15 residues. The germline CDR1 and CDR2 sequences are DFQATT and SNEGSKA (reference sequence).